This T cell receptor (beta chain) stems from a study of OX40 agonist ivuxolimab in advanced cancers. Study background: Patients received ivuxolimab, an agonistic anti-OX40 (CD134) antibody.

Profiled with immunoSEQ multiplex PCR; TCRdb holds only in-frame clones, not every one. The data show about 43,000 clones, 75% to 90% seen once. The germline V gene encodes CDR1 MDHEN and CDR2 SYDVKM. The CDR3 is made up of 12 amino acids. V was clipped by 7 bases and J by 4 bases, with 11 bases between them. This sample comprised CD4+ or CD8+ T cells sorted from blood, obtained in a trial of the OX40 agonist ivuxolimab. This TCR was recovered from an adult with an advanced solid tumor such as melanoma, head and neck, liver or kidney cancer. J is TRBJ2-7 and V is TRBV28; unclear D gene. CDR3 residues: CASTADTYEQYF. CDR3 coding DNA: TGTGCCAGCACGGCAGATACTTACGAGCAGTACTTC.